Reported below is one T cell receptor beta chain. The sample comes from a study of blood T cell repertoires in COVID-19. Germline V gene lookup returns CDR1 SNHLY and CDR2 FYNNEI. The CDR3 contains 11 residues. V was pared by 7 bases and J by 7 bases, with 7 bases between. Profiled with immunoSEQ multiplex PCR; TCRdb holds only in-frame clones, not every one. In the table there are about 200,000 clones, around 90% of which are singletons. This TCR came from a man in his 60s with COVID-19, enrolled during active disease. This rearrangement joins TRBV2 to TRBJ1-4; D remains ambiguous. Sequencing was carried out using peripheral blood. The CDR3 nucleotides read TGTGCCAGCAATCTGGCTGAAAAACTGTTTTTT. It specifies CASNLAEKLFF. The entire variable domain, with the rest obtained from reference TRBV2 and TRBJ1-4, is as follows: EPEVTQTPSHQVTQMGQEVILRCVPISNHLYFYWYRQILGQKVEFLVSFYNNEISEKSEIFDDQFSVERPDGSNFTLKIRSTKLEDSAMYFCASNLAEKLFFGSGTQLSVL.